This entry lists 32 T cell receptor beta chains sequenced from one sample in a study of blood T cell repertoires in COVID-19. Libraries were prepared by immunoSEQ multiplex PCR; TCRdb keeps only in-frame clonotypes and omits some of them. The sample lists approximately 180,000 clones; 88% were seen once. The sample was peripheral blood. All receptors come from a human donor in a cohort sampled during active COVID-19.

The chain couples TRBV2 to TRBJ2-7; D might be TRBD2 (6 bases). The CDR3 sequence is 14 residues long. V was clipped by 4 bases and J by 4 bases, with 14 bases between them. CDR1 SNHLY and CDR2 FYNNEI come from the germline V gene. The CDR3 bases are TGTGCCAGCAGTGTAGACAACGGAGGGTACGAGCAGTACTTC. It codes for CASSVDNGGYEQYF.

V usage is TRBV12-3 or TRBV12-4 and J usage is TRBJ1-4, with 8 bases that match TRBD1. This CDR3 contains 13 residues. Trimming took 3 bases from V and 8 from J; bases not matched to a gene: 2. The CDR3 is CASSLDRAEKLFF. The DNA of the CDR3 is TGTGCCAGCAGTTTGGACAGGGCCGAAAAACTGTTTTTT.

The chain links TRBV10-2 to TRBJ2-1; 11 bases match TRBD2. The V gene's germline CDR1 is WSHSY and CDR2 SAAADI. The CDR3 sequence is 14 residues long. V shed 6 bases, J shed 2 bases, and the junction held 0 bases outside the gene matches. The CDR3 region is CASRTSGTYNEQFF. As DNA, the CDR3 is TGCGCCAGCAGGACTAGCGGGACCTACAATGAGCAGTTCTTC.

The rearrangement joins TRBV6-5 to TRBJ2-1, with D uncertain. CDR3 length: 12 amino acids. V was shortened by 6 bases and J by 7 bases, with 10 bases between the two germline ends. The germline CDR1 and CDR2 sequences are MNHEY and SVGAGI. This CDR3 reads CASSSRVNEQFF. The DNA for the CDR3 is TGTGCCAGCAGCAGTCGGGTTAATGAGCAGTTCTTC.

This clone appeared once. Here the CDR3 reads CASSPRTGVYGELFF. CDR3 sequence (DNA): TGTGCCAGCAGCCCACGGACAGGGGTATATGGGGAGCTGTTTTTT. The chain combines TRBV3-1 (or the pseudogene TRBV3-2) with TRBJ2-2, with 9 bases matching TRBD1. The CDR3 is 15 residues long. Germline loops: CDR1 LGHDT, CDR2 YNNKEL (reference sequence). J lost 8 bases, V lost 4 bases, and 8 bases had no gene match.

The chain combines TRBV19 with TRBJ1-5; 9 bases are shared with TRBD1. From germline, CDR1 is LNHDA and CDR2 SQIVND (reference sequence). The CDR3 runs 15 residues. Losses at the gene ends were 5 bases for V and 2 bases for J; bases not matched to a gene: 4. The CDR3 sequence: CASSQDRGGNQPQHF. In DNA form, the CDR3 reads TGTGCCAGTAGTCAGGACAGGGGAGGCAATCAGCCCCAGCATTTT.

This chain uses TRBV6-1 with TRBJ1-2; 11 nucleotides agree with TRBD1. The CDR3 sequence is 16 residues long. After removal of 3 bases from V and 7 bases from J, the junction contained 10 bases not matched to a gene. Germline V gives CDR1 MNHNS, CDR2 SASEGT. The CDR3 bases are TGTGCCAGCAGTGACACTCGGACAGGGGGCTGGGGTGGCTACACCTTC. Protein sequence: CASSDTRTGGWGGYTF.

The table lists this clone with a few counts. The chain joins TRBV2 to TRBJ1-1; D remains ambiguous. Trimming took off 2 bases at V and 11 bases at J, with 15 bases between the two ends. CDR3 length: 13 residues. Germline V gene lookup returns CDR1 SNHLY and CDR2 FYNNEI. The CDR3 here is CASSEMGRQDAFF. DNA for the CDR3: TGTGCCAGCAGTGAAATGGGGAGGCAGGACGCTTTCTTT.

The CDR3 loop is CASSPSLGQGISNQPQHF. CDR3 nucleotides: TGTGCCAGCAGCCCCTCCCTCGGACAGGGTATTAGCAATCAGCCCCAGCATTTT. This sequence joins TRBV4-2 and TRBJ1-5; 8 bases fit TRBD1. The V segment lost 4 bases and the J segment 0 bases; nucleotides outside the gene matches: 11. CDR3 length equals 18 residues. CDR1 is LGHNA and CDR2 is YNFKEQ in the germline V gene.

The chain recombines TRBV5-4 with TRBJ1-6; 11 bases line up with TRBD1. CDR3 length: 16 residues. With V trimmed by 0 bases and J by 10 bases, 6 bases remained unmatched. From germline, CDR1 is SGHNT and CDR2 YYREEE (reference sequence). The CDR3 loop is CASSLGRTGGGSPLHF. The CDR3 region has the DNA TGTGCCAGCAGCTTGGGCCGGACAGGGGGCGGGTCACCCCTCCACTTT.

The V call is TRBV9, the J call TRBJ2-2; TRBD2 might be the D (6 bases). V was shortened by 0 bases and J by 7 bases, with 10 bases between the two germline ends. The CDR3 totals 14 residues. Germline loops: CDR1 SGDLS, CDR2 YYNGEE. DNA of the CDR3: TGTGCCAGCAGCGTAGCGGGGGATAGCGGGGAGCTGTTTTTT. This gives the protein CASSVAGDSGELFF.

The V call is TRBV5-1, the J call TRBJ1-1, with D unclear. With 5 bases removed from V and 1 base from J, the gap between germline ends came to 15 bases. The V gene's germline CDR1 is SGHRS and CDR2 YFSETQ. This CDR3 region has 15 residues. The CDR3 DNA is TGCGCCAGCAGGATTTTGTACGGAGAGAACACTGAAGCTTTCTTT. Translation: CASRILYGENTEAFF.

J is TRBJ1-5 and V is TRBV2; 7 bases match TRBD1. Per germline, CDR1 SNHLY and CDR2 FYNNEI. This CDR3 contains 16 residues. V shed 1 base and J 2 bases; nucleotides not matched to a gene: 5. CDR3 bases: TGTGCCAGCAGTGAAGGGACAGGCATCCGCAATCAGCCCCAGCATTTT. This encodes CASSEGTGIRNQPQHF.

This clone came up once. The chain recombines TRBV7-9 with TRBJ2-1; 13 positions agree with TRBD2. V was clipped by 5 bases and J by 7 bases; unmatched bases: 14. CDR3 length: 18 amino acids. CDR1 and CDR2 from the germline V gene are SEHNR and FQNEAQ (reference sequence). CDR3 region: CASSHLPGLAGERNEQFF. For the CDR3, the DNA is TGTGCCAGCAGCCACCTACCCGGACTAGCGGGGGAGAGGAATGAGCAGTTCTTC.

V and J are TRBV3-1 (or the pseudogene TRBV3-2) and TRBJ2-4; 8 bases align to TRBD1. J gave up 0 bases and V 2 bases, and 12 bases lay outside the gene matches. Germline CDR1 LGHDT, CDR2 YNNKEL (reference sequence). The CDR3 has 19 amino acids. Written as DNA, the CDR3 is TGTGCCAGCAGCCAATGGTCGAACAGGGGGGCCCTAGCCAAAAACATTCAGTACTTC. It is translated as CASSQWSNRGALAKNIQYF.

V usage is TRBV7-8 and J usage is TRBJ2-7; 9 bases are a match to TRBD1. Germline values: CDR1 SGHVS, CDR2 FQNEAQ. CDR3 length: 15 amino acids. V was clipped by 4 bases and J by 7 bases; unmatched bases: 11. In nucleotides, the CDR3 is TGTGCCAGCAGCTCACCGGGACAGGGCTCTGGAGAGCAGTACTTC. This codes for CASSSPGQGSGEQYF.

The chain carries TRBV29-1 and TRBJ2-1, with 8 bases identical to TRBD2. With V trimmed by 3 bases and J by 5 bases, 12 bases remained unmatched. The CDR3 has 16 amino acids. Germline lookup yields CDR1 SQVTM and CDR2 ANQGSEA. CDR3 sequence reads: CSVEGLILAGNNEQFF. The CDR3 DNA sequence: TGCAGCGTTGAGGGGTTGATCCTAGCGGGTAACAATGAGCAGTTCTTC.

The rearrangement links TRBV6-8 to TRBJ2-7, with a tentative D call TRBD2 (7 bases). The V end lost 0 bases, the J end lost 5 bases, and 14 bases lay between the germline ends. CDR1 MNHGY and CDR2 SAAAGT come from the germline V gene. CDR3 length: 15 amino acids. The CDR3 nucleotides read TGTGCCAGCAGTTACTCGGAGGGGGGGACCGACGAGCAGTACTTC. This encodes CASSYSEGGTDEQYF.

The chain links TRBV20-1 to TRBJ1-3; no firm D call. V was cut by 3 bases and J by 11 bases, with 20 bases left in between. The CDR3 covers 14 residues. Germline V gene data show CDR1 as DFQATT and CDR2 as SNEGSKA (reference sequence). The CDR3: CSASDSVRAYAIYF. CDR3 sequence (DNA): TGCAGTGCTAGTGACTCCGTCCGAGCGTACGCCATATATTTT.

V and J are TRBV28 and TRBJ2-7; TRBD2 might be the D (5 bases). The V end was cut by 3 bases, the J end by 4 bases, with 13 bases between. This CDR3 region has 14 residues. Looked up from germline, CDR1 is MDHEN and CDR2 is SYDVKM. The DNA of the CDR3 is TGTGCCAGCAGTTTGGTCGGGATTAGTTACGAGCAGTACTTC. As protein: CASSLVGISYEQYF. Using reference TRBV28 and TRBJ2-7 for the parts outside the CDR3, the full variable domain is DVKVTQSSRYLVKRTGEKVFLECVQDMDHENMFWYRQDPGLGLRLIYFSYDVKMKEKGDIPEGYSVSREKKERFSLILESASTNQTSMYLCASSLVGISYEQYFGPGTRLTVT.

This chain connects TRBV4-1 to TRBJ2-4; D is perhaps TRBD1 (5 bases). The V end was cut by 4 bases, the J end by 1 base, with 14 bases between. The CDR3 has 16 amino acids. Looked up from germline, CDR1 is MGHRA and CDR2 is YSYEKL. CDR3 nucleotides: TGCGCCAGCAGCCTTACGGTGGACACGGCCAAAAACATTCAGTACTTC. It codes for CASSLTVDTAKNIQYF.

This chain uses TRBV4-3 with TRBJ1-5; D is uncertain. Germline V CDR1 and CDR2: LGHNA, YSLEER. Trimming left V 0 bases short and J 6 bases short, with 12 bases between. The CDR3 has 15 amino acids. DNA of the CDR3: TGCGCCAGCAGCCAAGATGAAGGACTCGGTCAGCCCCAGCATTTT. Translating it yields CASSQDEGLGQPQHF.

The gene calls are TRBV7-9 and TRBJ1-2; 7 bases agree with TRBD1. This CDR3 spans 13 amino acids. Germline V gene sequence: CDR1 SEHNR, CDR2 FQNEAQ (reference sequence). This CDR3 is CAGRAGGGYGYTF. DNA of the CDR3: TGTGCAGGGAGAGCAGGGGGTGGCTATGGCTACACCTTC.

The genes are TRBV6-2 or TRBV6-3 and TRBJ1-1, with D maybe TRBD1 (5 bases). Per germline, CDR1 MNHEY and CDR2 SVGEGT. The CDR3 spans 16 residues. Trimming pared 6 bases from V and 1 base from J, leaving 18 bases between. DNA for the CDR3: TGTGCCAGCAGCTTCCCATTAGGCAGGGCGAACACTGAAGCTTTCTTT. Its protein product is CASSFPLGRANTEAFF.

The V call is TRBV11-2, the J call TRBJ2-7; TRBD2 matches 8 bases. Trimming removed 3 bases from V and 3 bases from J; junction bases left unmatched: 7. CDR3 length: 15 amino acids. Germline CDR1 SGHAT, CDR2 FQNNGV. This CDR3 is CASSFSSGGGYEQYF. CDR3 sequence (DNA): TGTGCCAGCAGCTTCTCGTCGGGAGGGGGCTACGAGCAGTACTTC.

This clone is a singleton in its sample. The rearrangement uses TRBV19 and TRBJ2-7; 11 nucleotides line up with TRBD2. Germline V gene lookup returns CDR1 LNHDA and CDR2 SQIVND (reference sequence). The trim removed 3 bases at V and 2 bases at J, leaving 3 bases unmatched. The CDR3 is 15 residues long. Here the CDR3 reads CASSIVAGGTYEQYF. Written as DNA, the CDR3 is TGTGCCAGTAGTATTGTAGCGGGGGGGACCTACGAGCAGTACTTC.

The chain employs TRBV6-5 and TRBJ1-4; no clear D gene. Looked up from germline, CDR1 is MNHEY and CDR2 is SVGAGI. This CDR3 spans 13 amino acids. V was cut by 3 bases and J by 10 bases, with 12 bases left in between. The CDR3 DNA sequence: TGTGCCAGCAGTTATAGGGAGTCCGGAAAACTGTTTTTT. Protein: CASSYRESGKLFF.

The V gene is TRBV13, the J gene TRBJ2-1, with 7 bases aligning to TRBD2. With 0 bases clipped from V and 5 bases from J, the junction kept 7 bases outside the gene matches. Per germline, CDR1 PRHDT and CDR2 FYEKMQ (reference sequence). The CDR3 consists of 16 residues. The CDR3: CASSLGRSGTNNEQFF. In nucleotides, the CDR3 is TGTGCCAGCAGCTTAGGCAGGAGCGGGACTAACAATGAGCAGTTCTTC.

The chain is built from TRBV30 and TRBJ1-5; D call uncertain. V lost 2 bases to trimming and J lost 3 bases, with 17 bases between them. Germline CDR1 GTSNPN, CDR2 SVGIG (reference sequence). This CDR3 comprises 16 residues. CDR3 bases: TGTGCCTGGAGTCCCACCGGACTGCCGATCAATCAGCCCCAGCATTTT. This sequence encodes CAWSPTGLPINQPQHF.

The chain uses TRBV19 and TRBJ2-3; tentatively, D is TRBD1 (6 bases). CDR1 and CDR2 from the germline V gene are LNHDA and SQIVND (reference sequence). Trimming cost V 5 bases and J 4 bases, with 22 bases left between them. The CDR3 runs 17 residues. CDR3 protein: CASSVLRDIKGADTQYF. Here the CDR3 DNA reads TGTGCCAGTAGTGTCCTCCGGGACATTAAGGGGGCAGATACGCAGTATTTT.

V gene TRBV7-2 combines with J gene TRBJ2-3, with 10 bases lining up with TRBD1. The germline gives CDR1 SGHTA, CDR2 FQGNSA. CDR3 length equals 16 residues. V gave up 3 bases and J gave up 3 bases; unmatched junction bases: 6. The CDR3 DNA reads as TGTGCCAGCAGCTTGGGGGGACAGGGGCGGACAGATACGCAGTATTTT. This encodes CASSLGGQGRTDTQYF. Full variable domain (rest looked up from reference TRBV7-2 and TRBJ2-3): GAGVSQSPSNKVTEKGKDVELRCDPISGHTALYWYRQSLGQGLEFLIYFQGNSAPDKSGLPSDRFSAERTGGSVSTLTIQRTQQEDSAVYLCASSLGGQGRTDTQYFGPGTRLTVL.

This CDR3 reads CASSGVAGGPRNEQFF. The CDR3 region has the DNA TGTGCCAGCAGTGGAGTAGCGGGGGGGCCCCGGAATGAGCAGTTCTTC. The rearrangement uses TRBV2 and TRBJ2-1; TRBD2 matches 11 bases. This CDR3 has 16 residues. Germline-derived CDR1 and CDR2 are SNHLY and FYNNEI. Trimming took 4 bases from V and 7 from J; bases not matched to a gene: 9.